Below are 30 T cell receptor beta chains sequenced from a single sample in a study of PD-1 blockade in classical Hodgkin lymphoma. The data were produced by immunoSEQ multiplex PCR, yet TCRdb's version contains in-frame clones alone and is incomplete. Of about 27,000 clones in the sample, just under 80% were seen once. Brentuximab vedotin exposure varied, and every patient relapsed after autologous stem cell transplantation. The starting material was peripheral blood mononuclear cells (PBMCs), obtained before the second cycle of nivolumab. Every receptor here comes from a human donor with classical Hodgkin lymphoma.

This chain joins TRBV7-2 and TRBJ1-1; D gene unclear. This CDR3 region has 12 residues. The ends were cut back, 5 bases at V and 11 bases at J, with 15 bases in the middle. Germline CDR1 SGHTA, CDR2 FQGNSA. The CDR3 here is CASSPQASRAFF. The DNA of the CDR3 is TGTGCCAGCAGCCCCCAGGCGTCCAGGGCTTTCTTT.

The rearrangement joins TRBV25-1 to TRBJ2-3; D remains ambiguous. V was pared by 5 bases and J by 0 bases, with 6 bases between. The CDR3 is 13 residues long. Germline V gives CDR1 MGHDK, CDR2 SYGVNS. The CDR3 DNA is TGTGCCAGCAGTCTGACCAGCACAGATACGCAGTATTTT. This sequence encodes CASSLTSTDTQYF. The variable domain in full, completed from reference TRBV25-1 and TRBJ2-3, reads EADIYQTPRYLVIGTGKKITLECSQTMGHDKMYWYQQDPGMELHLIHYSYGVNSTEKGDLSSESTVSRIRTEHFPLTLESARPSHTSQYLCASSLTSTDTQYFGPGTRLTVL.

The chain is built from TRBV28 and TRBJ1-4; 7 bases agree with TRBD1. Per the germline V gene, CDR1 is MDHEN and CDR2 is SYDVKM. J lost 10 bases, V lost 3 bases, and 8 bases had no gene match. CDR3 size: 14 residues. The DNA for the CDR3 is TGTGCCAGCAGTTTCGAGGGGGCGAGGGGAAAACTGTTTTTT. It codes for CASSFEGARGKLFF.

Comments on this clone: One junction end disagrees with the germline gene, perhaps due to a read error. The chain couples TRBV7-2 to TRBJ2-1, with 11 bases identical to TRBD2. The germline CDR1 and CDR2 sequences are SGHTA and FQGNSA. The CDR3 spans 17 residues. CDR3 amino acids: CASSPTGASGGSNGQFF. CDR3 DNA: TGTGCCAGCAGCCCAACGGGGGCTAGCGGGGGGTCAAATGGGCAGTTCTTC.

The chain couples TRBV5-6 to TRBJ1-1, with D perhaps TRBD1 (5 bases). Looked up from germline, CDR1 is SGHDT and CDR2 is YYEEEE. The CDR3 consists of 16 residues. Trimming pared 0 bases from V and 1 base from J, leaving 13 bases between. CDR3: CASSLGTGGPNTEAFF. For the CDR3, the DNA is TGTGCCAGCAGCTTGGGGACGGGGGGTCCGAACACTGAAGCTTTCTTT.

This clone was detected only a few times. V gene TRBV19 combines with J gene TRBJ1-6, with TRBD1 as a possible D gene (5 bases). The V and J ends lost 3 bases and 2 bases respectively, with 14 bases between them. The CDR3 sequence is 17 residues long. The V gene's germline CDR1 is LNHDA and CDR2 SQIVND (reference sequence). The DNA of the CDR3 is TGTGCCAGTAGTATTGGGACCTCGGGCACCTATAATTCACCCCTCCACTTT. It specifies CASSIGTSGTYNSPLHF. The full variable domain, rest sourced from reference TRBV19 and TRBJ1-6, is DGGITQSPKYLFRKEGQNVTLSCEQNLNHDAMYWYRQDPGQGLRLIYYSQIVNDFQKGDIAEGYSVSREKKESFPLTVTSAQKNPTAFYLCASSIGTSGTYNSPLHFGNGTRLTVT.

The chain carries TRBV27 and TRBJ2-7, with 13 bases lining up with TRBD2. The V gene's germline CDR1 is MNHEY and CDR2 SMNVEV (reference sequence). The CDR3 loop spans 18 amino acids. J gave up 2 bases and V 3 bases, and 10 bases lay outside the gene matches. The CDR3 sequence: CASSLRRLAGGLTYEQYF. The CDR3 DNA reads as TGTGCCAGCAGTTTGAGGAGACTAGCGGGGGGTTTAACCTACGAGCAGTACTTC.

This chain joins TRBV6-6 and TRBJ2-1, with D uncertain. CDR1 is MNHNY and CDR2 is SVGAGI in the germline V gene (reference sequence). Trimming cost V 6 bases and J 11 bases, with 17 bases left between them. This CDR3 has 13 residues. This CDR3 reads CASRTIRQMKQFF. The CDR3 nucleotides are TGTGCCAGCAGGACAATTAGACAAATGAAGCAGTTCTTC.

By share, this clone ranks as medium-sized. This chain links TRBV29-1 with TRBJ1-1; a possible D gene is TRBD1 (6 bases). Germline CDR1 is SQVTM and CDR2 is ANQGSEA. Trimming left V 7 bases short and J 2 bases short, with 17 bases between. CDR3 length equals 14 residues. The CDR3 loop is CSAPGQPTNTEAFF. CDR3 DNA: TGCAGCGCCCCTGGACAGCCAACTAACACTGAAGCTTTCTTT.

This clone was found a few times. The V call is TRBV7-9, the J call TRBJ1-1; 8 positions agree with TRBD1. CDR1 is SEHNR and CDR2 is FQNEAQ in the germline V gene (reference sequence). The CDR3 loop spans 19 amino acids. Unmatched junction bases numbered 17, after V lost 4 bases and J lost 1 base. The CDR3 sequence: CASSSLGQDRYRGNTEAFF. The DNA of the CDR3 is TGTGCCAGCAGCTCCTTGGGACAGGATCGTTATCGGGGGAACACTGAAGCTTTCTTT.

This clone occurred a few times. V usage is TRBV6-1 and J usage is TRBJ1-2, with D tentatively TRBD1 (5 bases). The length of the CDR3 is 16 residues. CDR1 is MNHNS and CDR2 is SASEGT in the germline V gene. V was cut by 3 bases and J by 7 bases, with 21 bases left in between. The CDR3 here is CASSDPSEGRNSGYTF. The CDR3 DNA sequence: TGTGCCAGCAGTGACCCTTCGGAGGGGCGGAATTCTGGCTACACCTTC.

The J gene is TRBJ1-1, the V gene TRBV7-2; D is possibly TRBD1 (6 bases). The V and J ends lost 6 bases and 0 bases respectively, with 14 bases between them. The CDR3 extends over 15 amino acids. Germline V lookup: CDR1 SGHTA, CDR2 FQGNSA. CDR3 sequence (DNA): TGTGCCAGCAGATTACGTGGGGACATGAACACTGAAGCTTTCTTT. It is translated as CASRLRGDMNTEAFF.

The J gene is TRBJ1-5, the V gene TRBV19, with a tentative D call TRBD1 (5 bases). Germline assignment: CDR1 LNHDA and CDR2 SQIVND (reference sequence). The V end was cut by 0 bases, the J end by 10 bases, with 16 bases between. The CDR3 runs to 15 residues. The CDR3 protein is CASSIEGQGSPPQHF. In DNA, the CDR3 is TGTGCCAGTAGTATAGAGGGGCAGGGCTCCCCTCCCCAGCATTTT.

The V call is TRBV5-1, the J call TRBJ1-4, with D possibly TRBD1 on 5 matching bases. Germline-derived CDR1 and CDR2 are SGHRS and YFSETQ. This CDR3 is built from 14 residues. V lost 2 bases and J lost 7, with 12 bases in between. DNA of the CDR3: TGCGCCAGCAGCTTTAGCGGGGGGGGTGAAAAACTGTTTTTT. It codes for CASSFSGGGEKLFF.

This rearrangement joins TRBV7-2 to TRBJ2-7; no reliable D call. This CDR3 is 16 amino acids long. Germline V gene data show CDR1 as SGHTA and CDR2 as FQGNSA. Between the trimmed V and J ends, which lost 3 bases and 4 bases, there was a span of 19 bases. CDR3 sequence reads: CASSLVASSTLYEQYF. The CDR3, as DNA: TGTGCCAGCAGCTTGGTCGCGTCCTCGACCCTGTACGAGCAGTACTTC.

The chain carries TRBV18 and TRBJ2-3; TRBD2 is a possible D gene (7 bases). This CDR3 is built from 15 residues. Germline V lookup: CDR1 KGHSH, CDR2 LQKENI. V lost 4 bases to trimming and J lost 3 bases, with 14 bases between them. The CDR3 region has the DNA TGTGCCAGCTCACTACAGGGAGGGAGGACAGATACGCAGTATTTT. It encodes CASSLQGGRTDTQYF.

The V gene is TRBV30, the J gene TRBJ2-2, with D maybe TRBD2 (6 bases). This CDR3 has 15 residues. CDR1 and CDR2 from the germline V gene are GTSNPN and SVGIG (reference sequence). The ends were cut back, 3 bases at V and 2 bases at J, with 13 bases in the middle. This CDR3 is CAWRAGLFNTGELFF. In DNA, the CDR3 is TGTGCCTGGAGGGCGGGACTCTTTAACACCGGGGAGCTGTTTTTT.

This clone was counted ten times or more. This chain connects TRBV19 to TRBJ1-4; D not resolved. The CDR3 sequence is 15 residues long. Trimming took 1 base from V and 8 from J, leaving 14 bases between them. Germline V CDR1 and CDR2: LNHDA, SQIVND (reference sequence). The CDR3 DNA is TGTGCCAGTAGTATAGGGGGTTTCGGGGAGGAAAAACTGTTTTTT. It translates to CASSIGGFGEEKLFF.

This clone was seen just once. The rearrangement joins TRBV11-2 to TRBJ1-2; D unresolved. The length of the CDR3 is 12 residues. V was pared by 5 bases and J by 9 bases, with 13 bases between. CDR1 and CDR2 (germline): SGHAT, FQNNGV. The CDR3 DNA is TGTGCCAGCAGCCACCCAGGAGGTAGCTACACCTTC. It codes for CASSHPGGSYTF. The full variable domain, with the rest looked up from reference TRBV11-2 and TRBJ1-2, is EAGVAQSPRYKIIEKRQSVAFWCNPISGHATLYWYQQILGQGPKLLIQFQNNGVVDDSQLPKDRFSAERLKGVDSTLKIQPAKLEDSAVYLCASSHPGGSYTFGSGTRLTVV.

By share of the sample, this clone is medium-sized. The sample holds other DNA sequences that translate to the same CDR3. This chain joins TRBV4-2 and TRBJ1-6; 9 positions agree with TRBD1. The V and J ends lost 2 bases and 10 bases, in that order; junction bases with no gene match: 6. The CDR3 extends over 15 amino acids. The germline V gene has CDR1 LGHNA and CDR2 YNFKEQ. For the CDR3, the DNA is TGTGCCAGCAGCCAACCGGGACAGGGACCATCACCCCTCCACTTT. This codes for CASSQPGQGPSPLHF.

The rearrangement joins TRBV27 to TRBJ2-5; a possible D gene is TRBD1 (6 bases). Germline CDR1 is MNHEY and CDR2 is SMNVEV (reference sequence). The CDR3 totals 12 residues. Trimming shortened V by 5 bases and J by 5 bases, and 9 bases separated the two germline ends. The DNA for the CDR3 is TGTGCCAGCAGTACCACAGGGGAGACCCAGTACTTC. It encodes CASSTTGETQYF.

The chain combines TRBV5-6 with TRBJ2-7; perhaps TRBD1 as D (6 bases). This CDR3 spans 15 amino acids. V was trimmed by 6 bases and J by 5 bases, leaving 21 bases between them. The V gene's germline CDR1 is SGHDT and CDR2 YYEEEE. This CDR3 is CASNLLEVQGNEQYF. CDR3 DNA sequence: TGTGCCAGCAACTTACTCGAGGTCCAGGGGAACGAGCAGTACTTC.

This clone was counted only a few times. V usage is TRBV5-6 and J usage is TRBJ1-1; a weak D match, TRBD1 (5 bases). Trimming shortened V by 0 bases and J by 1 base, and 7 bases separated the two germline ends. CDR1 SGHDT and CDR2 YYEEEE come from the germline V gene. The CDR3 contains 14 residues. The DNA of the CDR3 is TGTGCCAGCAGCTTGGTGCAGGGGAACACTGAAGCTTTCTTT. Its translation is CASSLVQGNTEAFF.

The chain links TRBV6-5 to TRBJ1-1; a weak D match, TRBD1 (6 bases). CDR3 length: 14 residues. Trimming removed 0 bases at V and 7 bases at J, with 12 bases between. CDR1 MNHEY and CDR2 SVGAGI come from the germline V gene. CDR3 residues: CASSYSRGAFEAFF. CDR3 DNA: TGTGCCAGCAGTTACTCTCGGGGGGCGTTTGAAGCTTTCTTT.

The rearrangement joins TRBV7-2 to TRBJ1-2; D unclear. V was shortened by 0 bases and J by 7 bases, with 6 bases between the two germline ends. CDR1 is SGHTA, CDR2 FQGNSA, per germline. This CDR3 is built from 12 residues. Here the CDR3 reads CASSLARGGYTF. The CDR3 region has the DNA TGTGCCAGCAGCTTAGCGCGAGGTGGCTACACCTTC. The variable domain in full, completed from reference TRBV7-2 and TRBJ1-2, reads GAGVSQSPSNKVTEKGKDVELRCDPISGHTALYWYRQSLGQGLEFLIYFQGNSAPDKSGLPSDRFSAERTGGSVSTLTIQRTQQEDSAVYLCASSLARGGYTFGSGTRLTVV.

The rearrangement uses TRBV30 and TRBJ2-7; the D is unclear. In germline, CDR1 is GTSNPN, CDR2 SVGIG (reference sequence). CDR3 size: 11 residues. The V end was cut by 1 base, the J end by 3 bases, with 4 bases between. The CDR3: CAWSGHYEQYF. CDR3 nucleotides: TGTGCCTGGAGTGGTCACTACGAGCAGTACTTC.

The J gene is TRBJ2-5, the V gene TRBV2; TRBD2 matches at 13 bases. Germline assignment: CDR1 SNHLY and CDR2 FYNNEI. V shed 3 bases and J 4 bases; nucleotides not matched to a gene: 2. The CDR3 runs to 15 residues. In DNA, the CDR3 is TGTGCCAGCAGTGAGGGACTAGCGGGAACAGAGACCCAGTACTTC. This codes for CASSEGLAGTETQYF.

J is TRBJ2-2 and V is TRBV4-3; maybe TRBD1 (6 bases). Germline V gives CDR1 LGHNA, CDR2 YSLEER. V was clipped by 1 base and J by 3 bases, with 21 bases between them. The length of the CDR3 is 19 residues. As DNA, the CDR3 is TGCGCCAGCAGCCAAGGCTCGGGACACGCAATCGGATACACCGGGGAGCTGTTTTTT. It specifies CASSQGSGHAIGYTGELFF.

V is TRBV19 and J is TRBJ1-4; 7 bases line up with TRBD1. This CDR3 has 16 residues. The V and J ends lost 6 bases and 0 bases, in that order; junction bases with no gene match: 7. Germline CDR1 reads LNHDA; CDR2 reads SQIVND (reference sequence). The CDR3 DNA is TGTGCCAGTAGCCGGGACAGCCTTGCAACTAATGAAAAACTGTTTTTT. As protein: CASSRDSLATNEKLFF.

In this sample, this clone turned up a few times. This chain joins TRBV7-2 and TRBJ1-1; D is ambiguous. The CDR3 is 14 residues long. Germline V gives CDR1 SGHTA, CDR2 FQGNSA. With 5 bases removed from V and 0 bases from J, the gap between germline ends came to 10 bases. Here the CDR3 DNA reads TGTGCCAGCAGCCCCCGAAGGGTGAACACTGAAGCTTTCTTT. Translated: CASSPRRVNTEAFF.